These T cell receptor beta chains were read from a single sample in a study of shared clonotypes between healthy human individuals. Sequencing used immunoSEQ multiplex PCR; TCRdb keeps in-frame clones, though not all of them. The repertoire holds 1.5 million to 2.5 million clones, with approximately 94% as singletons. The sequencing input was naive CD8+ T cells sorted from blood. Receptors originate from a man younger than 30 in good health. The CDR3 runs from the conserved cysteine through the conserved F or W. D genes are given only for firm matches. Not every row has a clone size; where given, it reads once, few, many or a size class.

>.|TRBV5-6|TRBJ1-1|.
TGTGCCAGCAGCTTGGCCGAGGAGAACACTGAAGCTTTCTTT
CASSLAEENTEAFF
>.|TRBV9|TRBJ2-1|.
TGTGCCAGCAGCCCAACCCCCCACGACCTTGAGCAGTTCTTC
CASSPTPHDLEQFF
>.|TRBV27|TRBJ1-2|.
TGTGCCGGGATGGGGGAGCGTGTTCGGGACTATGGCTACACCTTC
CAGMGERVRDYGYTF
>TRBD2|TRBV13|TRBJ2-1|.
TGTGCCAGCAGCATTGGACTAGCGGGTAGTGAGCAGTTCTTC
CASSIGLAGSEQFF
>.|TRBV13|TRBJ2-7|.
TGTGCCAGCAGCTTAGACACCCCCGAGCAGTACTTC
CASSLDTPEQYF
>.|TRBV5-4|TRBJ2-7|.
TGTGCCAGCAGCTCGCCCGGGACTGCCATTTGGGAGCAGTACTTC
CASSSPGTAIWEQYF
>.|TRBV4-1|TRBJ2-3|.
TGCGCCAGCAGCCAAGATCTTATTTGGGGGGCTAGCACAGATACGCAGTATTTT
CASSQDLIWGASTDTQYF
>.|TRBV13|TRBJ1-2|.
TGTGCCAGCAGATTACGAATAGGGGGGCCGACTAACTATGGCTACACCTTC
CASRLRIGGPTNYGYTF
>.|TRBV15|TRBJ2-1|once
TGTGCCACCAGCAGAGCGCCCACCTCCTACAATGAGCAGTTCTTC
CATSRAPTSYNEQFF
>.|TRBV6-1|TRBJ1-5|.
TGTGCCAGCGGAGCTATTTATCAGCCCCAGCATTTT
CASGAIYQPQHF
>TRBD2|TRBV7-9|TRBJ2-1|.
TGTGCCAGCAGCTTACTAGCGGGGTTATACAATGAGCAGTTCTTC
CASSLLAGLYNEQFF
>.|TRBV7-7|TRBJ1-2|.
TGTGCTAGCAGCTTAGTCTCAATTAAGAGGCAGGATGGCTCTAACTATGGCTACACCTTC
CASSLVSIKRQDGSNYGYTF
>TRBD1|TRBV4-1|TRBJ1-2|.
TGCGCCAGCAGCCAAGTCAGGGGGCGCGAATTGGACTATGGCTACACCTTC
CASSQVRGRELDYGYTF
>.|TRBV11-2|TRBJ2-7|once
TGTGCCAGCAGCTTGCCATCCGCAGGGGCGGGGGAGCAGTACTTC
CASSLPSAGAGEQYF
>.|TRBV27|TRBJ2-7|.
TGTGCCAGCAGGCTTGACAGTTCTCCCTACGAGCAGTACTTC
CASRLDSSPYEQYF
>.|TRBV10-1|TRBJ2-7|.
TGCGCCAGCAGCGATGACAGCAACCTCTACGAGCAGTACTTC
CASSDDSNLYEQYF
>.|TRBV19|TRBJ2-2|.
TGTGCCAGTCAGAACCGGGCCGTGAACACCGGGGAGCTGTTTTTT
CASQNRAVNTGELFF
>.|TRBV27|TRBJ2-7|.
TGTGCCAGCAGTCCTACCGGGGGCTACGAGCAGTACTTC
CASSPTGGYEQYF
>.|TRBV5-8|TRBJ1-1|.
TGTGCCAGCAGCGCGATAATTGTAGGCGCTGAAGCTTTCTTT
CASSAIIVGAEAFF
>TRBD1|TRBV29-1|TRBJ2-1|.
TGCAGCGGGGGGTGGACAGGCGCTTACAATGAGCAGTTCTTC
CSGGWTGAYNEQFF
>TRBD1|TRBV7-9|TRBJ2-7|.
TGTGCCAGCACTGCCGCAGGACAGGGGCCCATCGGGCAGTACTTC
CASTAAGQGPIGQYF
>.|TRBV30|TRBJ2-3|.
TGTGCCTGGAGTGTAAGCGCTAGCACAGATACGCAGTATTTT
CAWSVSASTDTQYF
>.|TRBV19|TRBJ2-1|.
TGTGCCAGTAGTATAGACCAGCTCTATCCCGGGACAACCGACAATGAGCAGTTCTTC
CASSIDQLYPGTTDNEQFF
>TRBD2|TRBV29-1|TRBJ2-1|.
TGCAGCGTCGACGGGCGGGAGTGGAAGAACAATGAGCAGTTCTTC
CSVDGREWKNNEQFF
>.|TRBV5-1|TRBJ1-1|.
TGCGCCAGCAGCTTGGTAGTGAACACTGAAGCTTTCTTT
CASSLVVNTEAFF
>.|TRBV4-3|TRBJ2-7|.
TGCGCCAGCAGCCAAGTCCTGGACAGTTCCTACGAGCAGTACTTC
CASSQVLDSSYEQYF
>.|TRBV13|TRBJ1-1|.
TGTGCCAGCAGCGTAACGGGGGGCAGGCCTGAAGCTTTCTTT
CASSVTGGRPEAFF
>.|TRBV15|TRBJ2-1|.
TGTGCCACCAGCGGCGGGCTCCCTCTGGAGCAGTTCTTC
CATSGGLPLEQFF
>TRBD1|TRBV6-5|TRBJ1-2|once
TGTGCCAGCAGCTCCGACAGGGAAGATGGCTACACCTTC
CASSSDREDGYTF
>.|TRBV4-3|TRBJ2-7|.
TGCGCCAGCAGCCAAGGGTCCCTCTCCTACGAGCAGTACTTC
CASSQGSLSYEQYF
>.|TRBV6-1|TRBJ1-5|.
TGTGCCAGCAGTGAGGAAGGGGGGAAGGGCTGGCAGCCCCAGCATTTT
CASSEEGGKGWQPQHF
>.|TRBV19|TRBJ1-1|.
TGTGCCAGTAGTTATGGGACTGAAGCTTTCTTT
CASSYGTEAFF
>.|TRBV4-1|TRBJ2-2|.
TGCGCCAGCAGCCAAGTACAGGGCGGGGAGCTGTTTTTT
CASSQVQGGELFF
>TRBD2|TRBV7-9|TRBJ2-1|.
TGTGCCAGCAGCTCTAGCGGGGAGATCTACAATGAGCAGTTCTTC
CASSSSGEIYNEQFF
>.|TRBV6-1|TRBJ2-7|.
TGTGCCAGCAAGGTGGACAGCTACGAGCAGTACTTC
CASKVDSYEQYF
>TRBD2|TRBV7-8|TRBJ2-1|.
TGTGCCAGCAGCCCCGGACTAGCGGGAGGGCCTTACAATGAGCAGTTCTTC
CASSPGLAGGPYNEQFF
>.|TRBV28|TRBJ1-4|.
TGTGCCAGCACCACTTTTTTGGGACTTGATGAAAAACTGTTTTTT
CASTTFLGLDEKLFF
>.|TRBV6-1|TRBJ2-7|.
TGTGCCAGCAGTGAAGGGGGCAACTACGAGCAGTACTTC
CASSEGGNYEQYF
>.|TRBV2|TRBJ1-4|.
TGTGCCAGCAGGGAGGGTGAGGAAGAAAAACTGTTTTTT
CASREGEEEKLFF
>TRBD2|TRBV5-1|TRBJ2-3|.
TGCGCCAGCAGCCGCTGGGGAGCGGGGGCTAGCACAGATACGCAGTATTTT
CASSRWGAGASTDTQYF
>.|TRBV4-1|TRBJ1-1|.
TGCGCCAGCAGCCTTCGGGAGGCATTGAACACTGAAGCTTTCTTT
CASSLREALNTEAFF
>.|TRBV19|TRBJ2-7|.
TGTGCCAGTAGGTTGGCGGATTCCTACGAGCAGTACTTC
CASRLADSYEQYF
>.|TRBV7-2|TRBJ2-3|.
TGTGCCAGCAGCCAACTGCTAGCTCGCACAGATACGCAGTATTTT
CASSQLLARTDTQYF
>.|TRBV14|TRBJ2-7|.
TGTGCCAGCAGCCAAGGACGGGCAACCTACGAGCAGTACTTC
CASSQGRATYEQYF
>TRBD2|TRBV18|TRBJ2-1|.
TGTGCCAGCTCACCACACGGGAGGCAGAGCTCCTACAATGAGCAGTTCTTC
CASSPHGRQSSYNEQFF
>.|TRBV6-5|TRBJ1-1|once
TGTGCCAGCAGTTACTCTAGGGTGAACACTGAAGCTTTCTTT
CASSYSRVNTEAFF
>.|TRBV7-9|TRBJ1-2|.
TGTGCCAGCAGCTCTCAGGGAGAGGGCTACACCTTC
CASSSQGEGYTF
>TRBD1|TRBV28|TRBJ2-7|.
TGTGCCAGCAGCCAGCGGGACAGGGGAGTTTCGTACTTC
CASSQRDRGVSYF
>TRBD2|TRBV6-4|TRBJ2-3|.
TGTGCCAGCAGCATTAGCGGGGGGGAAGATTCTGATACGCAGTATTTT
CASSISGGEDSDTQYF
>.|TRBV5-6|TRBJ1-5|.
TGTGCCAGCAGCTTTGCGGGTAATCAGCCCCAGCATTTT
CASSFAGNQPQHF
>.|TRBV9|TRBJ1-1|.
TGTGCCAGCAGCGAGCAAGGGAAAACTGAAGCTTTCTTT
CASSEQGKTEAFF
>.|TRBV6-6|TRBJ1-1|.
TGTGCCAGCAGTTACCACAGGGTATTGAACACTGAAGCTTTCTTT
CASSYHRVLNTEAFF
>.|TRBV5-4|TRBJ2-2|.
TGTGCCAGCAGCTTCTGGAGAGCGAACACCGGGGAGCTGTTTTTT
CASSFWRANTGELFF
>TRBD2|TRBV18|TRBJ2-5|.
TGTGCCAGCTCACCAACACTAGCGGGAGAGGAGGAGACCCAGTACTTC
CASSPTLAGEEETQYF